Listed below are T cell receptor beta chains from one sample, sequenced in a study of cytomegalovirus exposure and HLA in healthy donors. Clones were read by immunoSEQ multiplex PCR, and TCRdb kept only the in-frame ones, dropping some. This table holds about 180,000 clones, around 76% found once. Sequenced material: PBMCs. These receptor sequences come from a man aged 40-55 years in good health and CMV-seronegative. Each CDR3 is given with its conserved first and last residue. A D gene is named only where the DNA matches it firmly. Clone size appears in some rows only: once, few, many, or a class for an expanded clone.

J gene: TRBJ2-7; V gene: TRBV6-5; D gene: TRBD2; clone size: .; CDR3 protein: CASSVGLVGEQYF; CDR3 DNA: TGTGCCAGCAGTGTCGGACTAGTTGGCGAGCAGTACTTC
J gene: TRBJ2-1; V gene: TRBV10-3; D gene: TRBD1; clone size: .; CDR3 protein: CAISVVLTGGEQFF; CDR3 DNA: TGTGCCATCAGTGTGGTTCTGACAGGGGGTGAGCAGTTCTTC
J gene: TRBJ1-2; V gene: TRBV28; D gene: TRBD1; clone size: .; CDR3 protein: CASSSADRVGYGYTF; CDR3 DNA: TGTGCCAGCAGTTCCGCGGACAGGGTGGGCTATGGCTACACCTTC
J gene: TRBJ2-3; V gene: TRBV28; D gene: .; clone size: .; CDR3 protein: CASSLRRDHGTQYF; CDR3 DNA: TGTGCCAGCAGTTTACGCAGGGATCACGGTACGCAGTATTTT
J gene: TRBJ1-1; V gene: TRBV5-4; D gene: TRBD1; clone size: few; CDR3 protein: CASSQPDRGGTEAFF; CDR3 DNA: TGTGCCAGCAGCCAACCGGACAGGGGTGGGACTGAAGCTTTCTTT
J gene: TRBJ1-2; V gene: TRBV6-4; D gene: .; clone size: once; CDR3 protein: CASSDSGQPIYGYTF; CDR3 DNA: TGTGCCAGCAGTGACTCCGGACAACCTATCTATGGCTACACCTTC
J gene: TRBJ2-2; V gene: TRBV7-2; D gene: TRBD2; clone size: .; CDR3 protein: CASRPQGLATGELFF; CDR3 DNA: TGTGCCAGCAGACCTCAGGGACTAGCGACCGGGGAGCTGTTTTTT
J gene: TRBJ1-3; V gene: TRBV9; D gene: TRBD1; clone size: few; CDR3 protein: CASSVADRGLKNTIYF; CDR3 DNA: TGTGCCAGCAGCGTAGCGGACAGGGGGCTTAAAAACACCATATATTTT
J gene: TRBJ1-1; V gene: TRBV11-2; D gene: .; clone size: .; CDR3 protein: CASSHRGVNTEAFF; CDR3 DNA: TGTGCCAGCAGTCATCGGGGAGTCAACACTGAAGCTTTCTTT
J gene: TRBJ2-3; V gene: TRBV6-4; D gene: .; clone size: once; CDR3 protein: CASSDLASDTQYF; CDR3 DNA: TGTGCCAGCAGTGACCTAGCGTCAGATACGCAGTATTTT
J gene: TRBJ2-1; V gene: TRBV5-1; D gene: TRBD1; clone size: .; CDR3 protein: CASSTDRGRVNEQFF; CDR3 DNA: TGCGCCAGCAGCACAGACAGGGGGCGGGTCAATGAGCAGTTCTTC
J gene: TRBJ2-3; V gene: TRBV15; D gene: .; clone size: .; CDR3 protein: CATSEPWDTQYF; CDR3 DNA: TGTGCCACCAGCGAGCCGTGGGATACGCAGTATTTT
J gene: TRBJ1-1; V gene: TRBV19; D gene: .; clone size: few; CDR3 protein: CASSISLNTEAFF; CDR3 DNA: TGTGCCAGTAGTATCAGTTTGAACACTGAAGCTTTCTTT
J gene: TRBJ1-1; V gene: TRBV11-3; D gene: .; clone size: .; CDR3 protein: CASSLLANTEAFF; CDR3 DNA: TGTGCCAGCAGCTTATTAGCGAACACTGAAGCTTTCTTT
J gene: TRBJ2-7; V gene: TRBV10-2; D gene: TRBD1; clone size: .; CDR3 protein: CASQDRIEQYF; CDR3 DNA: TGCGCCAGCCAGGACAGGATCGAGCAGTACTTC
J gene: TRBJ1-1; V gene: TRBV27; D gene: .; clone size: .; CDR3 protein: CASSLDRGTEAFF; CDR3 DNA: TGTGCCAGCAGTCTGGATCGGGGCACTGAAGCTTTCTTT
J gene: TRBJ2-5; V gene: TRBV5-4; D gene: TRBD1; clone size: .; CDR3 protein: CASSLGDRVSSAQYF; CDR3 DNA: TGTGCCAGCAGCTTGGGAGACAGGGTATCATCGGCCCAGTACTTC
J gene: TRBJ1-2; V gene: TRBV7-3; D gene: .; clone size: .; CDR3 protein: CASSLGAGESYTF; CDR3 DNA: TGTGCCAGCAGCCTGGGGGCGGGGGAGAGCTACACCTTC
J gene: TRBJ2-3; V gene: TRBV19; D gene: TRBD2; clone size: .; CDR3 protein: CASSTPERGTQDTQYF; CDR3 DNA: TGTGCCAGTAGTACGCCAGAGCGGGGGACACAGGATACGCAGTATTTT
J gene: TRBJ2-2; V gene: TRBV28; D gene: TRBD2; clone size: .; CDR3 protein: CASRLAGGNTGELFF; CDR3 DNA: TGTGCCAGCAGGCTAGCGGGGGGAAACACCGGGGAGCTGTTTTTT
J gene: TRBJ2-7; V gene: TRBV6-6; D gene: TRBD1; clone size: .; CDR3 protein: CASSYRQGLSYEQYF; CDR3 DNA: TGTGCCAGCAGTTACCGACAGGGTCTTTCCTACGAGCAGTACTTC
J gene: TRBJ1-1; V gene: TRBV6-5; D gene: TRBD1; clone size: .; CDR3 protein: CASRKTGGPNTEAFF; CDR3 DNA: TGTGCCAGCAGAAAGACAGGGGGTCCGAACACTGAAGCTTTCTTT
J gene: TRBJ2-5; V gene: TRBV25-1; D gene: TRBD2; clone size: .; CDR3 protein: CASSEYGTSGGKVETQYF; CDR3 DNA: TGTGCCAGCAGTGAATACGGGACTAGCGGGGGAAAGGTAGAGACCCAGTACTTC
J gene: TRBJ2-2; V gene: TRBV21-1; D gene: .; clone size: .; CDR3 protein: CASMAGDTGELFF; CDR3 DNA: TGTGCCAGCATGGCGGGAGATACCGGGGAGCTGTTTTTT
J gene: TRBJ2-5; V gene: TRBV19; D gene: TRBD2; clone size: once; CDR3 protein: CASSTLAGGKETQYF; CDR3 DNA: TGTGCCAGTAGTACGCTAGCGGGGGGCAAAGAGACCCAGTACTTC
J gene: TRBJ1-5; V gene: TRBV30; D gene: .; clone size: .; CDR3 protein: CAWSSGANQPQHF; CDR3 DNA: TGTGCCTGGAGTTCAGGGGCCAATCAGCCCCAGCATTTT
J gene: TRBJ2-3; V gene: TRBV10-3; D gene: TRBD2; clone size: once; CDR3 protein: CAISDSSGGPDTQYF; CDR3 DNA: TGTGCCATCAGTGACTCTAGCGGGGGCCCGGATACGCAGTATTTT
J gene: TRBJ1-2; V gene: TRBV28; D gene: .; clone size: .; CDR3 protein: CASKYWGGNLGYTF; CDR3 DNA: TGTGCCAGCAAGTATTGGGGGGGAAATTTGGGCTACACCTTC
J gene: TRBJ2-7; V gene: TRBV5-8; D gene: TRBD2; clone size: .; CDR3 protein: CASSTAGVLPYEQYF; CDR3 DNA: TGTGCCAGCAGCACCGCGGGGGTCCTCCCCTACGAGCAGTACTTC
J gene: TRBJ2-1; V gene: TRBV28; D gene: TRBD1; clone size: .; CDR3 protein: CASSSQWDRGQGEQFF; CDR3 DNA: TGTGCCAGCAGTTCGCAGTGGGACAGGGGGCAGGGTGAGCAGTTCTTC
J gene: TRBJ2-2; V gene: TRBV9; D gene: .; clone size: .; CDR3 protein: CASRSQGTGELFF; CDR3 DNA: TGTGCCAGCAGATCACAGGGAACCGGGGAGCTGTTTTTT
J gene: TRBJ2-7; V gene: TRBV27; D gene: .; clone size: once; CDR3 protein: CASSPPKSRFILYEQYF; CDR3 DNA: TGTGCCAGCAGCCCACCGAAAAGTCGATTCATACTCTACGAGCAGTACTTC
J gene: TRBJ1-4; V gene: TRBV7-2; D gene: .; clone size: .; CDR3 protein: CASSEWGPNEKLFF; CDR3 DNA: TGTGCCAGCAGCGAGTGGGGGCCTAATGAAAAACTGTTTTTT
J gene: TRBJ1-1; V gene: TRBV6-1; D gene: .; clone size: .; CDR3 protein: CASSDLTPQGNTEAFF; CDR3 DNA: TGTGCCAGCAGTGACCTTACCCCACAGGGGAACACTGAAGCTTTCTTT
J gene: TRBJ2-2; V gene: TRBV5-1; D gene: TRBD2; clone size: .; CDR3 protein: CASSLEAGETGELFF; CDR3 DNA: TGCGCCAGCAGCTTGGAAGCGGGAGAAACCGGGGAGCTGTTTTTT
J gene: TRBJ2-1; V gene: TRBV6-5; D gene: TRBD2; clone size: .; CDR3 protein: CASSSPGLAIHEQFF; CDR3 DNA: TGTGCCAGCAGTTCCCCGGGACTAGCGATACATGAGCAGTTCTTC
J gene: TRBJ2-1; V gene: TRBV7-8; D gene: .; clone size: .; CDR3 protein: CASSLSIRNNEQFF; CDR3 DNA: TGTGCCAGCAGCTTATCTATCCGCAACAATGAGCAGTTCTTC